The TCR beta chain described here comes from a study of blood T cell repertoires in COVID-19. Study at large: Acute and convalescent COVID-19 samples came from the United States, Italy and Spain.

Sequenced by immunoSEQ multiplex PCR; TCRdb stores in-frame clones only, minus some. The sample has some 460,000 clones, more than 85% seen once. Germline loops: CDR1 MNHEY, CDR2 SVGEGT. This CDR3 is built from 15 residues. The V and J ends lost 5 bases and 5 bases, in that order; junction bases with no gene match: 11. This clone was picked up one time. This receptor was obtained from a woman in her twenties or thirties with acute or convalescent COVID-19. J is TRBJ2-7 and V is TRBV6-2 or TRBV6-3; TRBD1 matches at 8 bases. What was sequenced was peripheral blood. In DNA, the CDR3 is TGTGCCAGCAGTACTCACAGGGGGTTAGGGAACGAGCAGTACTTC. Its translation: CASSTHRGLGNEQYF.